This T cell receptor (beta chain) was identified during a study of monozygotic twins with inflammatory bowel disease. On this clonotype itself: The antigen is undetermined.

Findings of the study overall: It was in IBD patients that TCRbeta diversity (inverse Simpson) was lower than in healthy co-twins. Patient repertoire variability may have increased through differing immunosuppressive treatments.

Germline values: CDR1 MDHEN, CDR2 SYDVKM. The CDR3 consists of 16 residues. Incorporation of UMIs carrying a 6-nucleotide sample barcode was performed by template switching. After re-calling the 5' RACE reads, TCRdb lists one entry per CDR3 protein, DNA absent. Its table lists approximately 330,000 distinct CDR3 sequences. The chain is built from TRBV28 and TRBJ1-2; TCRdb's assignment of TRBD1 cannot be checked, as there is no DNA. The sequence was collected from a human donor with ulcerative colitis or Crohn's disease, or a healthy co-twin of an affected twin (not recorded which). Sequencing was carried out using blood. Here the CDR3 reads CASSERPRTGAYGYTF.